Included here is one TCR beta chain sequence, with context. The data derive from a study of blood T cells in healthy people across ages. The use of a sample-barcoded 5' primer and a J-beta primer mix characterized a second PCR of roughly 6 to 11 cycles. TCRdb used MiXCR to reprocess the 5' RACE reads, holding one entry per CDR3 protein. Among about 640,000 distinct CDR3 sequences listed, around three fifths were seen once. V shed 0 bases, J shed 5 bases, and the junction held 8 bases outside the gene matches. The germline V gene has CDR1 DFQATT and CDR2 SNEGSKA (reference sequence). The CDR3 sequence is 15 residues long.

Source material: blood. The J gene is TRBJ1-1, the V gene TRBV20-1; 8 bases match TRBD1. This receptor was taken from a man aged 55 to 70 in good health. CDR3 amino acids: CSARDAQGAGTEAFF. DNA of the CDR3: TGCAGTGCTAGAGATGCGCAGGGGGCGGGTACTGAAGCTTTCTTT.